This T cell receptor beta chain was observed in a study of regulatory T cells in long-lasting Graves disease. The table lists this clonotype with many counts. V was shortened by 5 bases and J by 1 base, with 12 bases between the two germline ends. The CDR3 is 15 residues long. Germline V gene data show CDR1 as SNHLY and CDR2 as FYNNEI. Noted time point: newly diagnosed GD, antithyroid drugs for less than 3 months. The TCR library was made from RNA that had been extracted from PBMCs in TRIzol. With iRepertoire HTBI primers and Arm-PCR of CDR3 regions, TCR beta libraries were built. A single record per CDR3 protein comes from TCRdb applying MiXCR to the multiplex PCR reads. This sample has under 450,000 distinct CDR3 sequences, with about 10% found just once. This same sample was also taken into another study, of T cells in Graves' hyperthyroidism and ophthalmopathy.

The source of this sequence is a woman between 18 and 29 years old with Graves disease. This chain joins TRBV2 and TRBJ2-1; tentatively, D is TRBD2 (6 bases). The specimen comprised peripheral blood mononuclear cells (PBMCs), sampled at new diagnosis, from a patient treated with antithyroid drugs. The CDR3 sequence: CASSKEGTSYNEQFF. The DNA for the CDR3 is TGTGCCAGCAGTAAGGAGGGTACTTCCTACAATGAGCAGTTCTTC. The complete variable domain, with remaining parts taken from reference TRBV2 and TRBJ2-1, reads EPEVTQTPSHQVTQMGQEVILRCVPISNHLYFYWYRQILGQKVEFLVSFYNNEISEKSEIFDDQFSVERPDGSNFTLKIRSTKLEDSAMYFCASSKEGTSYNEQFFGPGTRLTVL.